This is a list of T cell receptor beta chains from one sample in a study of cytomegalovirus exposure and HLA in healthy donors. Assay used: immunoSEQ multiplex PCR; TCRdb lists only in-frame clones, some missing. This sample has some 110,000 clones, with approximately 80% found just once. The specimen was PBMCs. The receptors come from a woman younger than 35 in good health and CMV-seropositive. Each CDR3 is given with its conserved first and last residue. The order of the fields is V gene, J gene, CDR3 protein.

TRBV18,TRBJ2-1,CASSPDRGGHNEQFF
TRBV25-1,TRBJ1-2,CASSDQGVDGYTF
TRBV5-1,TRBJ2-3,CASSGRLAGGEMGTDTQYF
TRBV19,TRBJ2-7,CASSLAGGASYEQYF
TRBV5-6,TRBJ2-7,CASSLGLGSYEQYF
TRBV13,TRBJ2-1,CASSLGARNEQFF
TRBV9,TRBJ1-3,CASSVESSGIGNTIYF
TRBV5-6,TRBJ2-7,CASSLGTGAEQYF
TRBV27,TRBJ2-7,CASSLSRQSSYEQYF
TRBV25-1,TRBJ2-1,CASSEYAGRKNNEQFF
TRBV7-9,TRBJ2-3,CASSQLLSGRADTQYF
TRBV5-8,TRBJ2-3,CASSHVIRGRLTDTQYF
TRBV7-8,TRBJ1-4,CASSKDSATNEKLFF
TRBV6-5,TRBJ2-7,CASSSSGNEQYF
TRBV25-1,TRBJ1-1,CASEDPGLNTEAFF
TRBV28,TRBJ2-7,CALGTGVNEQYF
TRBV5-1,TRBJ2-7,CASSLGAGGPYEQYF
TRBV19,TRBJ1-1,CASSKAGLRNTEAFF
TRBV6-1,TRBJ1-6,CASSKEEGSDSPLHF
TRBV15,TRBJ2-3,CATSRASGTSGSGTQYF
TRBV11-3,TRBJ1-3,CASSAGNSGNTIYF
TRBV13,TRBJ2-5,CASSHSVAGPYQETQYF
TRBV27,TRBJ1-4,CASSLWGQGNEKLFF
TRBV15,TRBJ1-5,CATSRDLGGQPQHF
TRBV12-5,TRBJ1-1,CASGLPPGQSEAFF
TRBV29-1,TRBJ2-3,CSLRTGEVTDTQYF
TRBV10-3,TRBJ2-2,CAISESVVGLRRTGELFF
TRBV2,TRBJ1-1,CASSTGQNLNTEAFF
TRBV11-2,TRBJ2-1,CASSLGTGVPSSYNEQFF
TRBV9,TRBJ2-7,CASSLGAGPLGYEQYF
TRBV28,TRBJ2-7,CASLRPGLGSYEQYF
TRBV28,TRBJ1-3,CASGQFSGNTIYF
TRBV5-1,TRBJ2-1,CASRAGGSLTYNEQFF
TRBV10-3,TRBJ2-1,CAISGGSSTYNEQFF
TRBV19,TRBJ1-1,CASSINRVTEAFF
TRBV21-1,TRBJ2-3,CASPSGVTRIPPDTQYF
TRBV7-2,TRBJ2-7,CASSLWGGATWEQYF
TRBV11-2,TRBJ1-1,CASSFGGGTEAFF
TRBV10-3,TRBJ1-4,CAIRDREGEKLFF
TRBV9,TRBJ2-3,CASSVDGSWTDTQYF
TRBV28,TRBJ1-1,CASSLGGMNTEAFF
TRBV5-4,TRBJ2-5,CASSLERAGETQYF